The entry below describes one T cell receptor beta chain. Its cognate antigen has yet to be identified. Base qualities are not at hand, and no much larger clone is one base apart. Taken with the paper, the label for time point translates to: baseline before first vaccination. Samples from vaccinated people were obtained from the UK trials COV001 and COV002, which included a single-blind randomized controlled phase 2/3 trial of AZD1222 (ChAdOx1 nCoV-19) in healthy adults. Trial participant PBMC samples were collected at day 0 and day 28 after the second dose for TCRbeta chain sequencing. From its cysteine to its phenylalanine, the CDR3 spans 17 amino acids. Only the CDR3 part of the read is kept: 51 bases, read in frame from the first base. From V the trimming removes 2 bases and from J it removes 0 bases, while the gene matches leave 7 bases of the junction unaccounted for. CDR1 and CDR2 are drawn from the germline V gene (reference sequence): SEHNR, FQNEAQ.

This entry is derived from a study of T cell responses to AZD1222 COVID-19 vaccine (dated by TCRdb to the early 2020s). For context, the study as a whole: Because spike-specific TCR depth and breadth did not differ between the two schedules, AZD1222 recipients who got a second dose at roughly 4 weeks were pooled with those who got a second dose at roughly 12 weeks. Enrollment into the trials was organized by age into subgroups of 18-55, 56-69 and 70-plus years, and those subgroups contained approximately 150, 30 and 60 TCR-sequenced participants, respectively. TCR sequencing was performed for 230 to 250 trial participants, of whom about 200 were given two doses of AZD1222 and roughly 25 were given two doses of MenACWY control vaccine. The research as a whole found: The 56-69-year group was small, and its depth increase did not reach significance, likely because of low power. CD4 TCRs associated with the vaccine covered the entire spike protein, and the dominant responses were in regions 160-218 and 743-854. Because no day 14 peak-response samples were available, repertoires were characterized only after the peak T cell response. A significant rise in spike-specific TCR breadth and depth was observed after two AZD1222 doses relative to day 0 and relative to MenACWY recipients. Reportedly, close to half of the unique spike-specific TCRs recognized epitopes lying outside the regions that are mutated in the B.1.351 and B.1.1.7 variants. Participants were mostly white British and included more females than males, and it was suggested by the authors that clonal diversity may have been underestimated. Conclusions about previously exposed vaccinees are limited, since just a handful of AZD1222 recipients were seropositive for SARS-CoV-2 at baseline.

The CDR3 regions of human TCRbeta chains were subjected to immunosequencing. On the study's bioinformatics: TCRs in the repertoires were matched against a reference library of SARS-CoV-2-specific TCRs that had been generated with the MIRA antigen-specificity platform. Breadth was defined as the fraction of unique TCRs that were SARS-CoV-2-associated, and depth was defined as the fraction of total T cells that were SARS-CoV-2-associated. Using the MIRA data, each spike-specific TCR was assigned both to the spike region to which the TCR was reactive and to a CD4 or CD8 class. Log10-transformed breadth and depth values were compared by one-way ANOVA with Sidak's multiple comparisons tests. TCRdb retrieved this table from immuneACCESS and kept in-frame rearrangements only. Not all clones are present; in checked studies, unresolved V genes account for under half, and no reason is known for the remainder. Clone size and the V and J calls come from that table; the DNA yielded D and trimming. The sample profile shows under 130,000 clones; approximately 96% of them were found once. More than 2% of the sample is held by the ten biggest clonotypes.

The chain was built from TRBV7-9 and TRBJ1-5, with 7 bases in between that match TRBD1. The TCR sequence derives from an adult in good health. The sequencing here drew on peripheral blood, taken on day 0 of AZD1222 vaccination. The CDR3 protein: CASSLRQGPVSNQPQHF. The nucleotide sequence is TGTGCCAGCAGCTTACGACAGGGTCCCGTTAGCAATCAGCCCCAGCATTTT.